Listed below are T cell receptor beta chains from one sample, sequenced in a study of blood T cell repertoires in COVID-19. The data were produced by immunoSEQ multiplex PCR, yet TCRdb's version contains in-frame clones alone and is incomplete. The profile shows about 150,000 clones, roughly 72% of them singletons. The sequencing sample was made of peripheral blood. Receptors originate from a woman older than 75 with acute or convalescent COVID-19. Each CDR3 is given with its conserved first and last residue. D genes are given only for firm matches. Clone size is shown for a subset of rows, as once, few, many or a class of expanded clone.

J,V,size,D,DNA,CDR3
TRBJ1-2,TRBV3-1/TRBV3-2,.,.,TGTGCCAGCAGCCCCGCCCATGGAGATGGCTACACCTTC,CASSPAHGDGYTF
TRBJ1-1,TRBV25-1,.,TRBD1,TGTGCCAGCATCCAGGAACCGGGACAGGGGCCCACTGAAGCTTTCTTT,CASIQEPGQGPTEAFF
TRBJ1-1,TRBV11-2,.,.,TGTGCCAGCAGCTTAAAGGCGTCAGGAATGAACACTGAAGCTTTCTTT,CASSLKASGMNTEAFF
TRBJ1-1,TRBV6-5,.,.,TGTGCCAGCAGTTACTCGGCAGTCCTGAACACTGAAGCTTTCTTT,CASSYSAVLNTEAFF
TRBJ2-5,TRBV19,once,TRBD2,TGTGCCAGTAGTGGCGGGGGGCGCGGAGAAGAGACCCAGTACTTC,CASSGGGRGEETQYF
TRBJ2-3,TRBV5-1,.,.,TGCGCCAGCAGCCCCCGACAGCGCACATCCACAGATACGCAGTATTTT,CASSPRQRTSTDTQYF
TRBJ1-4,TRBV29-1,.,TRBD1,TGCAGCGTTGTGGGGACAGGGAGTCCAACTAATGAAAAACTGTTTTTT,CSVVGTGSPTNEKLFF
TRBJ2-2,TRBV11-1,.,.,TGTGCCAGCAGCCTGGGCGATCTTACCGGGGAGCTGTTTTTT,CASSLGDLTGELFF
TRBJ1-5,TRBV20-1,few,.,TGCAGTGCTAGTATGTTGGGTCAGGGTCAGAGCAATCAGCCCCAGCATTTT,CSASMLGQGQSNQPQHF
TRBJ1-5,TRBV27,.,TRBD1,TGTGCCAGCAGTCCCCGGACAGGGGATAGCAATCAGCCCCAGCATTTT,CASSPRTGDSNQPQHF
TRBJ1-6,TRBV25-1,.,TRBD1,TGTGCCAGCAGTGGCCGGGACAGTCGTCCGTCACCCCTCCACTTT,CASSGRDSRPSPLHF
TRBJ2-2,TRBV19,.,.,TGTGCCAGTAGTCGGTATTGGGGCAGGGGTACCACCGGGGAGCTGTTTTTT,CASSRYWGRGTTGELFF
TRBJ1-1,TRBV24-1,.,.,TGTGCCACCAGTGATAGAACAGGGGAAGCTTTCTTT,CATSDRTGEAFF
TRBJ1-1,TRBV19,.,.,TGTGCCAGTAGTACCCCGTTCGCCGCCGGCACTGAAGCTTTCTTT,CASSTPFAAGTEAFF
TRBJ1-2,TRBV3-1/TRBV3-2,.,.,TGTGCCAGCAGCCAACTCACATCCTATGGCTACACCTTC,CASSQLTSYGYTF
TRBJ1-3,TRBV5-1,.,.,TGCGCCAGCAGCAGCGGGACACTCTCCTCTGGAAACACCATATATTTT,CASSSGTLSSGNTIYF
TRBJ1-2,TRBV7-2,.,TRBD1,TGTGCCAGCAGCCCTAGACAGGGTGACGGCTACACCTTC,CASSPRQGDGYTF
TRBJ1-5,TRBV18,.,TRBD1,TGTGCCAGCTCACCCGGACAGGGGGAACAGCCCCAGCATTTT,CASSPGQGEQPQHF
TRBJ1-1,TRBV18,.,.,TGTGCCTCCGGCTCCCGACAGTTGATGAACACTGAAGCTTTCTTT,CASGSRQLMNTEAFF
TRBJ2-5,TRBV11-2,.,TRBD1,TGTGCCAGCAGCTTGGGACAGCTGAACCAAGAGACCCAGTACTTC,CASSLGQLNQETQYF
TRBJ2-1,TRBV7-9,.,.,TGTGCCAGCAGCCAGGCGGGGAGCTCCTACAATGAGCAGTTCTTC,CASSQAGSSYNEQFF
TRBJ2-7,TRBV18,once,TRBD1,TGTGCCAGCTCATACTACGGAGGGACAGGTCAGCTTCACGAGCAGTACTTC,CASSYYGGTGQLHEQYF
TRBJ1-2,TRBV6-2/TRBV6-3,.,.,TGTGCCAGCAGTTACGCGAGGAGGGGCTACACCTTC,CASSYARRGYTF
TRBJ2-1,TRBV5-1,.,TRBD2,TGCGCCAGCAGCTTGGGCGGGAGGGCCGTTGAGCAGTTCTTC,CASSLGGRAVEQFF
TRBJ2-2,TRBV7-3,.,TRBD1,TGTGCCAGCAGCCCCCTAGGGACAGGGGCCGGCGGGGAGCTGTTTTTT,CASSPLGTGAGGELFF
TRBJ1-5,TRBV5-4,once,TRBD1,TGTGCCAGCAGTTTTGGGACAGGGAGGGCCGGCAATCAGCCCCAGCATTTT,CASSFGTGRAGNQPQHF
TRBJ2-7,TRBV7-6,.,TRBD2,TGTGCCAGCAGCTCCCCCGGGGGGTACTACGAGCAGTACTTC,CASSSPGGYYEQYF
TRBJ2-5,TRBV7-2,.,.,TGTGCCAGCAGCCAGCGGAGGGTAAAGGAGACCCAGTACTTC,CASSQRRVKETQYF